The 18 T cell receptor beta chains below all came from one sample that was sequenced in a study of cytomegalovirus exposure and HLA in healthy donors (dated by TCRdb to 2015 to 2018). The library was prepared using the immunoSEQ multiplex PCR assay. For the multiplex PCR, a mixture combining 60 forward primers for TCR Vbeta segments and 13 reverse primers for TCR Jbeta segments was used. Imported from immuneACCESS, the table was reduced by TCRdb to in-frame sequences with V and J called. These copies leave out some clones; in studies compared against another copy, an unresolved V gene accounts for under half, and the cause of the remainder is not known. Within this sample are 150,000 to 200,000 clones, with approximately 70% of them counted one time only. The ten largest clones add up to under 2.5% of the sample. The sample consisted of PBMCs. The receptors stem from a human donor in good health.

This chain uses TRBV6-1 with TRBJ1-5; unclear D gene. CDR3 length equals 14 residues. Trimming removed 6 bases from V and 11 bases from J, with 20 bases in between. CDR1 is MNHNS and CDR2 is SASEGT in the germline V gene. CDR3 sequence (DNA): TGTGCCAGCAGGCCCGCCCTCATTCGCAGGACCCAGCATTTT. As protein: CASRPALIRRTQHF.

The CDR3 loop is CASSKKWGDRGLLEQYF. CDR3 coding DNA: TGTGCCAGCAGCAAAAAATGGGGGGACAGGGGCCTCCTCGAGCAGTACTTC. This rearrangement joins TRBV21-1 to TRBJ2-7; the table gives TRBD1 as D, unverified against the DNA. TRBV21-1 is reported as a pseudogene. This CDR3 is built from 17 residues.

This clone was seen a single time. V gene TRBV6-6 combines with J gene TRBJ1-1; D is undetermined. V was trimmed by 6 bases and J by 3 bases, leaving 11 bases between them. The CDR3 loop spans 13 amino acids. Germline CDR1 MNHNY, CDR2 SVGAGI (reference sequence). For the CDR3, the DNA is TGTGCCAGCAGGAGCCTATCGGACACTGAAGCTTTCTTT. This translates into CASRSLSDTEAFF.

The V call is TRBV12-5, the J call TRBJ2-3, with TRBD2 identical over 10 bases. The V gene end was trimmed by 6 bases and the J gene end by 3 bases; junction bases not matched to a gene: 6. Germline lookup yields CDR1 LGHNT and CDR2 FRNRAP. There are 15 residues in the CDR3. CDR3 sequence: CASGPPSGGTDTQYF. CDR3 bases: TGTGCTAGTGGACCTCCTAGCGGGGGAACAGATACGCAGTATTTT.

This clone turned up a few times. The V call is TRBV5-1, the J call TRBJ2-7; perhaps TRBD1 as D (5 bases). CDR1 is SGHRS and CDR2 is YFSETQ in the germline V gene. Trimming left V 0 bases short and J 3 bases short, with 10 bases between. The CDR3 totals 14 residues. In nucleotides, the CDR3 is TGCGCCAGCAGCTTGGAGGGGCCGGACTACGAGCAGTACTTC. This sequence encodes CASSLEGPDYEQYF.

The rearrangement uses TRBV7-2 and TRBJ2-3, with 8 bases matching TRBD1. Germline V lookup: CDR1 SGHTA, CDR2 FQGNSA. The junction had 5 bases not matched to a gene; V was cut back by 3 bases and J by 6 bases. The CDR3 is 14 residues long. CDR3 DNA: TGTGCCAGCAGCTTGCGGACAGGGAGGGATACGCAGTATTTT. It yields the protein CASSLRTGRDTQYF.

The V gene is TRBV7-3, the J gene TRBJ2-3; no clear D gene. CDR3 length: 14 residues. Germline V lookup: CDR1 SGHTA, CDR2 FQGTGA. V lost 5 bases and J 2 bases, leaving 11 bases between the germline ends. Written as DNA, the CDR3 is TGTGCCAGCAGCCCACTATTCTCCACAGATACGCAGTATTTT. Encoded protein: CASSPLFSTDTQYF. Together with reference TRBV7-3 and TRBJ2-3, the CDR3 gives the full variable domain: GAGVSQTPSNKVTEKGKYVELRCDPISGHTALYWYRQSLGQGPEFLIYFQGTGAADDSGLPNDRFFAVRPEGSVSTLKIQRTERGDSAVYLCASSPLFSTDTQYFGPGTRLTVL.

This clone was seen more than once but under ten times. This rearrangement joins TRBV7-9 to TRBJ1-4, with 8 bases that match TRBD1. The CDR3 length is 14 residues. J lost 7 bases, V lost 5 bases, and 6 bases had no gene match. Germline assignment: CDR1 SEHNR and CDR2 FQNEAQ (reference sequence). CDR3 DNA: TGTGCCAGCAGCCCCAGGGGGCTAGCTGAAAAACTGTTTTTT. It is translated as CASSPRGLAEKLFF.

This chain uses TRBV7-3 with TRBJ2-3; 9 nucleotides line up with TRBD2. The CDR3 sequence is 15 residues long. The V gene end was trimmed by 5 bases and the J gene end by 7 bases; junction bases not matched to a gene: 10. Per the germline V gene, CDR1 is SGHTA and CDR2 is FQGTGA. In DNA form, the CDR3 reads TGTGCCAGCAGCATACTTTCGAGCGGGGGGTATACGCAGTATTTT. Translating gives CASSILSSGGYTQYF.

The rearrangement links TRBV5-1 to TRBJ2-7; no clear D. The CDR3 contains 16 residues. Germline V gene sequence: CDR1 SGHRS, CDR2 YFSETQ. The V end was cut by 1 base, the J end by 0 bases, with 14 bases between. CDR3 sequence (DNA): TGCGCCAGCAGCTTGCTCGGTGCTGAAAGCTCCTACGAGCAGTACTTC. Translating gives CASSLLGAESSYEQYF.

This chain connects TRBV7-9 to TRBJ2-1; maybe TRBD1 (5 bases). This CDR3 region has 14 residues. Per the germline V gene, CDR1 is SEHNR and CDR2 is FQNEAQ (reference sequence). Trimming took off 5 bases at V and 2 bases at J, with 10 bases between the two ends. CDR3 region: CASSPDSPYNEQFF. Written as DNA, the CDR3 is TGTGCCAGCAGCCCAGACAGTCCCTACAATGAGCAGTTCTTC.

The CDR3 coding sequence is TGTGCCAGCAGTACCACTAGCGGGGGGCGGGATGAGCAGTTCTTC. Protein product: CASSTTSGGRDEQFF. The J gene is TRBJ2-1, the V gene TRBV6-5; 12 bases fit TRBD2. The CDR3 runs to 15 residues. CDR1 is MNHEY, CDR2 SVGAGI, per germline. The J segment lost 8 bases and the V segment lost 5 bases, leaving 7 bases of the junction unmatched.

The chain carries TRBV30 and TRBJ2-7, with 12 bases that match TRBD2. Germline values: CDR1 GTSNPN, CDR2 SVGIG (reference sequence). There are 17 residues in the CDR3. Trimming at V came to 3 bases and at J to 7 bases, leaving 16 bases not matched to a gene. The CDR3 loop reads CAWRVGLAGGPIGEQYF. DNA of the CDR3: TGTGCCTGGAGGGTGGGGCTAGCGGGGGGGCCGATCGGGGAGCAGTACTTC.

The table lists this clone with a few counts. Other DNA sequences of this sample code for an identical CDR3. The chain is built from TRBV7-2 and TRBJ2-7; 11 nucleotides line up with TRBD2. This CDR3 has 15 residues. Germline V gene sequence: CDR1 SGHTA, CDR2 FQGNSA. V was clipped by 1 base and J by 2 bases; unmatched bases: 1. The CDR3 region has the DNA TGTGCCAGCAGCTTAGTAGCGGGGGGGACCTACGAGCAGTACTTC. Its translation: CASSLVAGGTYEQYF. Full variable domain (outside the CDR3, taken from reference TRBV7-2 and TRBJ2-7): GAGVSQSPSNKVTEKGKDVELRCDPISGHTALYWYRQSLGQGLEFLIYFQGNSAPDKSGLPSDRFSAERTGGSVSTLTIQRTQQEDSAVYLCASSLVAGGTYEQYFGPGTRLTVT.

The chain employs TRBV7-9 and TRBJ1-1; TRBD1 agrees at 8 bases. J gave up 7 bases and V 0 bases, and 7 bases lay outside the gene matches. The CDR3 has 15 amino acids. The germline V gene encodes CDR1 SEHNR and CDR2 FQNEAQ (reference sequence). The CDR3 coding sequence is TGTGCCAGCAGCTTAGCACCGGACAGGGTTGGTGAAGCTTTCTTT. Encoded protein: CASSLAPDRVGEAFF.

The V call is TRBV27, the J call TRBJ2-1, with a possible D match to TRBD2 (6 bases). The V gene's germline CDR1 is MNHEY and CDR2 SMNVEV (reference sequence). The CDR3 extends over 13 amino acids. Trimming stripped 0 bases from V and 15 bases from J, with 15 bases between. CDR3 sequence (DNA): TGTGCCAGCAGTTTATCGGTCGGGGGTGAGGGGTTCTTC. It yields the protein CASSLSVGGEGFF.

This clone has more than one count but fewer than ten. The chain combines TRBV20-1 with TRBJ1-2; D ambiguous. Germline assignment: CDR1 DFQATT and CDR2 SNEGSKA (reference sequence). This CDR3 comprises 11 residues. The V and J ends lost 6 bases and 7 bases respectively, with 12 bases between them. DNA of the CDR3: TGCAGTGCACGGAGTGTCCTTGGCTACACCTTC. It encodes CSARSVLGYTF.

This clone occurred once. The V and J genes are TRBV27 and TRBJ2-5; 10 bases are a match to TRBD2. The J call could be wrong; TRBJ2-7 is a better fit for the DNA end. Germline V gene data show CDR1 as MNHEY and CDR2 as SMNVEV (reference sequence). The CDR3 covers 15 residues. The CDR3 DNA is TGTGCCAGCAGTTTGGTCGGGACTAGCGACTACGAGCAGTACTTC. Protein: CASSLVGTSDYEQYF.